Presented here are 21 T cell receptor beta chains from one specimen sequenced in a study of identical twins. A single record per CDR3 protein comes from TCRdb applying MiXCR to the 5' RACE reads. The sample contains fewer than 250,000 distinct CDR3 sequences, about 7.5% of which appear only once. The same specimen was also included in a second study, on yellow fever vaccine responses in identical twins.

The sequencing input was memory (CD45RO+) T cells sorted from blood. The receptor source for this set is a woman aged 18-29 years in good health.

This CDR3 is CASSLVGWDNEQFF. The CDR3 nucleotides are TGCGCCAGCAGCTTGGTCGGGTGGGACAATGAGCAGTTCTTC. V usage is TRBV5-1 and J usage is TRBJ2-1; no reliable D call. V was trimmed by 0 bases and J by 5 bases, leaving 9 bases between them. Germline CDR1 reads SGHRS; CDR2 reads YFSETQ. The CDR3 sequence is 14 residues long.

This clonotype showed up just a few times. The chain carries TRBV6-2 or TRBV6-3 and TRBJ2-1; D not resolved. The CDR3 has 16 amino acids. Trimming took off 2 bases at V and 7 bases at J, with 18 bases between the two ends. Germline V gives CDR1 MNHEY, CDR2 SVGEGT. The CDR3 coding sequence is TGTGCCAGCAGTTACGGTGGAGTCCCGTCTACAAATGAGCAGTTCTTC. This sequence encodes CASSYGGVPSTNEQFF.

The CDR3 here is CASSLGPRQETQYF. In DNA form, the CDR3 reads TGCGCCAGCAGCTTGGGGCCGAGACAAGAGACCCAGTACTTC. The V and J genes are TRBV5-1 and TRBJ2-5; D call uncertain. Looked up from germline, CDR1 is SGHRS and CDR2 is YFSETQ. The CDR3 extends over 14 amino acids. The V and J ends lost 0 bases and 2 bases respectively, with 8 bases between them.

This clonotype showed up many times. The chain uses TRBV25-1 and TRBJ2-2; no clear D. The CDR3 contains 13 residues. Per the germline V gene, CDR1 is MGHDK and CDR2 is SYGVNS. V gave up 3 bases and J gave up 7 bases, with 9 bases separating them. The DNA of the CDR3 is TGTGCCAGCAGTGAGACTGGTGGCGGGGAGCTGTTTTTT. Its protein product is CASSETGGGELFF.

This clonotype turned up a few times. The chain employs TRBV14 and TRBJ2-5; D call uncertain. There are 15 residues in the CDR3. The V and J ends lost 2 bases and 5 bases respectively, with 15 bases between them. Germline V CDR1 and CDR2: SGHDN, FVKESK. The CDR3 DNA reads TGTGCCAGCAGCCAAAGTTCCATCTCGGTGGAGACCCAGTACTTC. It is translated as CASSQSSISVETQYF.

The V and J genes are TRBV28 and TRBJ2-1, with 7 bases aligning to TRBD2. The V gene's germline CDR1 is MDHEN and CDR2 SYDVKM. This CDR3 region has 17 residues. The junction had 13 bases not matched to a gene; V was cut back by 4 bases and J by 4 bases. As DNA, the CDR3 is TGTGCCAGCAGTTCCCTGTCAACCGGGACTATATACAATGAGCAGTTCTTC. It codes for CASSSLSTGTIYNEQFF. Together with reference TRBV28 and TRBJ2-1, the CDR3 gives the full variable domain: DVKVTQSSRYLVKRTGEKVFLECVQDMDHENMFWYRQDPGLGLRLIYFSYDVKMKEKGDIPEGYSVSREKKERFSLILESASTNQTSMYLCASSSLSTGTIYNEQFFGPGTRLTVL.

The gene calls are TRBV7-2 and TRBJ2-5; 8 bases fit TRBD1. The V and J ends lost 5 bases and 5 bases, in that order; junction bases with no gene match: 7. Germline V lookup: CDR1 SGHTA, CDR2 FQGNSA. The CDR3 is made up of 14 amino acids. CDR3 region: CASSPRQGTETQYF. CDR3 in DNA: TGTGCCAGCAGCCCAAGACAGGGGACTGAGACCCAGTACTTC.

This clonotype was observed a few times. The J gene is TRBJ2-7, the V gene TRBV20-1; D gene uncertain. The CDR3 contains 12 residues. V was shortened by 0 bases and J by 7 bases, with 10 bases between the two germline ends. Looked up from germline, CDR1 is DFQATT and CDR2 is SNEGSKA (reference sequence). The CDR3 loop reads CSARDLWNEQYF. The DNA of the CDR3 is TGCAGTGCTAGAGATCTCTGGAATGAGCAGTACTTC.

This clonotype was counted a few times. The V and J genes are TRBV18 and TRBJ2-7; TRBD2 might be the D (5 bases). V lost 3 bases to trimming and J lost 9 bases, with 15 bases between them. The CDR3 is 13 amino acids. Germline CDR1 and CDR2: KGHSH and LQKENI. The DNA of the CDR3 is TGTGCCAGCTCACCTCAAACCGGGAACACGCAGTACTTC. The encoded protein is CASSPQTGNTQYF.

This clonotype was picked up many times. J is TRBJ2-2 and V is TRBV9; D might be TRBD1 or TRBD2, each matching 5 bases. Germline V gene sequence: CDR1 SGDLS, CDR2 YYNGEE. The CDR3 consists of 17 residues. V shed 0 bases and J shed 4 bases, with 16 bases lying between them. The CDR3 protein is CASSVARRAGSTGELFF. The CDR3, as DNA: TGTGCCAGCAGCGTAGCAAGGCGGGCAGGGAGCACCGGGGAGCTGTTTTTT. Drawing the rest from reference TRBV9 and TRBJ2-2, the complete variable domain is DSGVTQTPKHLITATGQRVTLRCSPRSGDLSVYWYQQSLDQGLQFLIQYYNGEERAKGNILERFSAQQFPDLHSELNLSSLELGDSALYFCASSVARRAGSTGELFFGEGSRLTVL.

This clonotype was found many times. The chain joins TRBV6-1 to TRBJ1-4; D gene unclear. With 5 bases removed from V and 8 bases from J, the gap between germline ends came to 12 bases. CDR1 is MNHNS and CDR2 is SASEGT in the germline V gene. The CDR3 covers 13 residues. The CDR3 nucleotides are TGTGCCAGCAGTACGAAACTGGGGGAAAAACTGTTTTTT. Translation gives CASSTKLGEKLFF.

This clonotype was seen a few times. The rearrangement uses TRBV6-1 and TRBJ1-1; 9 positions match TRBD1. The ends lost 5 bases at V and 4 bases at J; junction bases unmatched: 5. In germline, CDR1 is MNHNS, CDR2 SASEGT. This CDR3 has 14 amino acids. The CDR3 reads CASSPATGGTEAFF. As DNA, the CDR3 is TGTGCCAGCAGTCCTGCGACAGGGGGCACTGAAGCTTTCTTT.

This chain connects TRBV6-2 or TRBV6-3 to TRBJ2-1, with 15 positions matching TRBD2. V lost 7 bases and J lost 9; bases outside the gene matches: 10. Germline V gene lookup returns CDR1 MNHEY and CDR2 SVGEGT. The length of the CDR3 is 16 residues. The CDR3 protein is CASTIRTSGRESEQFF. In DNA, the CDR3 is TGTGCCAGCACTATAAGGACTAGCGGGAGGGAGAGTGAGCAGTTCTTC.

This clonotype came up a few times. This chain joins TRBV28 and TRBJ2-2, with TRBD1 as a possible D gene (5 bases). The V and J ends lost 6 bases and 9 bases respectively, with 20 bases between them. The CDR3 has 15 amino acids. The germline V gene encodes CDR1 MDHEN and CDR2 SYDVKM. The CDR3 loop reads CASRPLEGADRELFF. CDR3 sequence (DNA): TGTGCCAGCAGACCCCTAGAAGGGGCAGATCGGGAGCTGTTTTTT.

This clonotype was recorded many times. The gene calls are TRBV9 and TRBJ1-6; 7 nucleotides line up with TRBD1. Germline values: CDR1 SGDLS, CDR2 YYNGEE. The CDR3 extends over 16 amino acids. The J segment lost 3 bases and the V segment lost 4 bases, leaving 7 bases of the junction unmatched. DNA for the CDR3: TGTGCCAGCAGCCCGTTGGCAGGGGGCTATAATTCACCCCTCCACTTT. It is translated as CASSPLAGGYNSPLHF.

The table lists this clonotype with many counts. The chain carries TRBV6-1 and TRBJ2-5; 10 bases are shared with TRBD1. Germline V gene sequence: CDR1 MNHNS, CDR2 SASEGT. This CDR3 has 14 residues. J gave up 5 bases and V 7 bases, and 7 bases lay outside the gene matches. The CDR3 sequence is CASTRQGAGETQYF. The DNA for the CDR3 is TGTGCCAGCACTCGACAGGGGGCGGGTGAGACCCAGTACTTC.

This rearrangement joins TRBV4-2 to TRBJ2-2; weak D call: TRBD2 (5 bases). The CDR3 sequence is 15 residues long. Germline V gene data show CDR1 as LGHNA and CDR2 as YNFKEQ. Deletions cut 2 bases from V and 7 bases from J, with 14 bases between. This CDR3 reads CASSQSVRASGELFF. Written as DNA, the CDR3 is TGTGCCAGCAGCCAAAGCGTGCGGGCAAGCGGGGAGCTGTTTTTT.

This clonotype was seen many times. V and J are TRBV6-5 and TRBJ2-2, with D perhaps TRBD1 (6 bases). The CDR3 sequence is 15 residues long. CDR1 and CDR2 (germline): MNHEY, SVGAGI. V dropped 1 base and J dropped 2 bases, with 8 bases sitting between them. The CDR3 DNA is TGTGCCAGCAGTTACTTCGGGACAAACACCGGGGAGCTGTTTTTT. It yields the protein CASSYFGTNTGELFF.

The CDR3 nucleotides are TGTGCCAGCAGCCCGGCTAGCGGGAGGGCCATGCAGTATTTT. It yields the protein CASSPASGRAMQYF. The rearrangement uses TRBV7-9 and TRBJ2-3; 12 bases line up with TRBD2. Germline-derived CDR1 and CDR2 are SEHNR and FQNEAQ (reference sequence). After removal of 5 bases from V and 11 bases from J, the junction contained 8 bases not matched to a gene. This CDR3 has 14 residues.

This clonotype was detected a few times. V and J are TRBV6-2 or TRBV6-3 and TRBJ1-1; the match to TRBD1 covers 10 bases. The CDR3 loop spans 14 amino acids. Trimming at V came to 7 bases and at J to 4 bases, leaving 6 bases not matched to a gene. The germline V gene encodes CDR1 MNHEY and CDR2 SVGEGT. The CDR3 protein is CASTLTGGGTEAFF. The CDR3 bases are TGTGCCAGCACCCTGACAGGGGGCGGCACTGAAGCTTTCTTT.

This clonotype showed up just a few times. The chain joins TRBV18 to TRBJ2-4; the match to TRBD2 covers 11 bases. Germline CDR1 is KGHSH and CDR2 is LQKENI. The length of the CDR3 is 17 residues. V lost 5 bases and J lost 1; bases outside the gene matches: 7. DNA of the CDR3: TGTGCCAGCTCAGCGACTAGCGGGGTATCTGCCAAAAACATTCAGTACTTC. Its translation: CASSATSGVSAKNIQYF.